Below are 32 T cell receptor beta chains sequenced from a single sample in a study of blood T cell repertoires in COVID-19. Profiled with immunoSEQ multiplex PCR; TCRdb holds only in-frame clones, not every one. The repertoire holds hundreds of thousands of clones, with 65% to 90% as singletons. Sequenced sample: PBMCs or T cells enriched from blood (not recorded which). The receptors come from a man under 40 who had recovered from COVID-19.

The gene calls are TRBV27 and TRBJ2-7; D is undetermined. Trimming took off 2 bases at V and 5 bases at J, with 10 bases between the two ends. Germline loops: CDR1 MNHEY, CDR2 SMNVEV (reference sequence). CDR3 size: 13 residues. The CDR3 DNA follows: TGTGCCAGCAGTTTAAGGATCGACAACGAGCAGTACTTC. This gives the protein CASSLRIDNEQYF.

In nucleotides, the CDR3 is TGTGCCAGCAGCGGACTAGCGGGAGTTGAGCAGTACTTC. This translates into CASSGLAGVEQYF. V is TRBV6-5 and J is TRBJ2-7; 13 bases map to TRBD2. The CDR3 covers 13 residues. Per germline, CDR1 MNHEY and CDR2 SVGAGI. J lost 7 bases, V lost 6 bases, and 3 bases had no gene match.

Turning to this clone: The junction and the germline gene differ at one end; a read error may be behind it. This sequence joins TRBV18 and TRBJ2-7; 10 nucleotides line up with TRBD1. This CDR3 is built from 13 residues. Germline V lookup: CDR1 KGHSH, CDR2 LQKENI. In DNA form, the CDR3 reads TGTGCCAGCTCACCACTCGGGACAGGGGAATCGGACTTC. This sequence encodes CASSPLGTGESDF.

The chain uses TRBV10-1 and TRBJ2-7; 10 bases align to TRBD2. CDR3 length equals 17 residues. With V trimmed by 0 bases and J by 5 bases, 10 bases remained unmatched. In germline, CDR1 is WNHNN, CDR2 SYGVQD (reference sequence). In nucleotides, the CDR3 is TGCGCCAGCAGTGAGTCGGCTAGCGGGAGACTTGTGGACGAGCAGTACTTC. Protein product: CASSESASGRLVDEQYF.

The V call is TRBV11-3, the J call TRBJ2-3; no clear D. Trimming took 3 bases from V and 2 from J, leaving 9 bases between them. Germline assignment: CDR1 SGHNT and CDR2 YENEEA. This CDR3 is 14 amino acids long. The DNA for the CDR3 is TGTGCCAGCAGCTTGCGCCCCTTCACAGATACGCAGTATTTT. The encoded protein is CASSLRPFTDTQYF.

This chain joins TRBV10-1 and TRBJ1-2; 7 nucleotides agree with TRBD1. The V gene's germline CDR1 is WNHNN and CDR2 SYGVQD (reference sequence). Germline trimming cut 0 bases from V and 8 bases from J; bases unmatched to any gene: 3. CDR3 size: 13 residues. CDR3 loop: CASSESTGIGYTF. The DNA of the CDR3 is TGCGCCAGCAGTGAGTCGACAGGGATCGGCTACACCTTC.

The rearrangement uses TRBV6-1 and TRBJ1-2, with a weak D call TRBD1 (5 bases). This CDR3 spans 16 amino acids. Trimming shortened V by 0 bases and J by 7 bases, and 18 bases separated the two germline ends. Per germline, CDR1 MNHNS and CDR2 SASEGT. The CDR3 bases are TGTGCCAGCAGTGAAGCGCTTCAGGGCCAGGCCCGTGGCTACACCTTC. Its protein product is CASSEALQGQARGYTF.

The CDR3 region has the DNA TGTGCCAGCTCACCTTTTACAGCTGACTCTGGAAACACCATATATTTT. Translation gives CASSPFTADSGNTIYF. The chain recombines TRBV18 with TRBJ1-3; D is ambiguous. With 3 bases removed from V and 0 bases from J, the gap between germline ends came to 12 bases. The germline gives CDR1 KGHSH, CDR2 LQKENI. The CDR3 runs 16 residues. The full variable domain, its missing parts supplied by reference TRBV18 and TRBJ1-3, is NAGVMQNPRHLVRRRGQEARLRCSPMKGHSHVYWYRQLPEEGLKFMVYLQKENIIDESGMPKERFSAEFPKEGPSILRIQQVVRGDSAAYFCASSPFTADSGNTIYFGEGSWLTVV.

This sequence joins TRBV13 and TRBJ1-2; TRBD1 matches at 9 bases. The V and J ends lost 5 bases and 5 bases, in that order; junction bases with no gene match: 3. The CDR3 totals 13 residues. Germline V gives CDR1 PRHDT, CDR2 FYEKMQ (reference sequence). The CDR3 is CASSPGTGYGYTF. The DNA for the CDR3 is TGTGCCAGCAGCCCAGGGACAGGGTATGGCTACACCTTC.

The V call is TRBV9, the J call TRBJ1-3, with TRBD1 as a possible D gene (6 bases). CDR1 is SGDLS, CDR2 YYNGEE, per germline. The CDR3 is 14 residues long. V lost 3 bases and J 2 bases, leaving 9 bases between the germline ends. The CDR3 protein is CASSDSGAGNTIYF. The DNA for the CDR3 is TGTGCCAGCAGCGATTCAGGGGCTGGAAACACCATATATTTT.

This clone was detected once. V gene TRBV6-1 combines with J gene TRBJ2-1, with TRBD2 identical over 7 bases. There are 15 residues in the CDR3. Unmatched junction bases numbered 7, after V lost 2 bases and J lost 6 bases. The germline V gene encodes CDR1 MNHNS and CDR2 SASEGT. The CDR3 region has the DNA TGTGCCAGCAGTGAAATCCCGGGGGGTGTCAATGAGCAGTTCTTC. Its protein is CASSEIPGGVNEQFF.

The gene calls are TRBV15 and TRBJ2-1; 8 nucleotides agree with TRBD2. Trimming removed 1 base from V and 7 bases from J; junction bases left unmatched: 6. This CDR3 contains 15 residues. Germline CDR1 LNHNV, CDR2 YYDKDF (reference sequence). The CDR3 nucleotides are TGTGCCACCAGCAGAGGAGCGGGAGCGCGGAATGAGCAGTTCTTC. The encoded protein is CATSRGAGARNEQFF.

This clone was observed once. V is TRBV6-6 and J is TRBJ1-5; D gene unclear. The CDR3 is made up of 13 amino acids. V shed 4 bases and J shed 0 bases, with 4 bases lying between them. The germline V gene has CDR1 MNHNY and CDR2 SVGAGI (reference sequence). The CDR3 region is CASSFNSNQPQHF. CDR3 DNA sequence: TGTGCCAGCAGTTTTAATAGCAATCAGCCCCAGCATTTT.

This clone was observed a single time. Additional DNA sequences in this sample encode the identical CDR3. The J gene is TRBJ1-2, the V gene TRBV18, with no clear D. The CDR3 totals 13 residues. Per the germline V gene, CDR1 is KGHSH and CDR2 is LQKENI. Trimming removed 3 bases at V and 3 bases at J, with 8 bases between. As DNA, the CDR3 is TGTGCCAGCTCACCGTCGGGTGACTATGGCTACACCTTC. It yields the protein CASSPSGDYGYTF.

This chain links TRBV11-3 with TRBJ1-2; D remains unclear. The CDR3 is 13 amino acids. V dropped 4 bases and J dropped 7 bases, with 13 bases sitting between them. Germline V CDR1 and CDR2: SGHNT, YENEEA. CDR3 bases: TGTGCCAGCAGCTCCGAGGTGGCTGTTGGCTACACCTTC. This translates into CASSSEVAVGYTF.

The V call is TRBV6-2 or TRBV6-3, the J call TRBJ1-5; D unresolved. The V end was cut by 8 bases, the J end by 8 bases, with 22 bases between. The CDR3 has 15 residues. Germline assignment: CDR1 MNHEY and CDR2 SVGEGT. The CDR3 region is CASGLVTSGREPQHF. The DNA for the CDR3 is TGTGCCAGCGGCCTAGTTACCTCGGGGAGGGAGCCCCAGCATTTT.

CDR3 protein: CASRKTRGLRVEAFF. CDR3 coding DNA: TGTGCCTCTCGGAAAACCCGCGGGCTCCGAGTTGAAGCTTTCTTT. This chain uses TRBV30 with TRBJ1-1; D is ambiguous. Germline CDR1 and CDR2: GTSNPN and SVGIG (reference sequence). This CDR3 spans 15 amino acids. Trimming took off 7 bases at V and 7 bases at J, with 25 bases between the two ends.

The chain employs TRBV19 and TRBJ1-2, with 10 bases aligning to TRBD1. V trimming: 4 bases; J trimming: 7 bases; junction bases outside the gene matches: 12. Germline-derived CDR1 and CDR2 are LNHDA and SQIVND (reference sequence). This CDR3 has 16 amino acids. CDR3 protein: CASSTRDRGGQSGYTF. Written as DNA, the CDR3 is TGTGCCAGTAGTACGAGGGACAGGGGAGGCCAAAGTGGCTACACCTTC.

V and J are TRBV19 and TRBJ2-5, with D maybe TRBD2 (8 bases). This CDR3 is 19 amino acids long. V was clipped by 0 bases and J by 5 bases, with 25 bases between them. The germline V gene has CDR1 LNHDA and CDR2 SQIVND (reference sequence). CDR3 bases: TGTGCCAGTAGTATAGAAACCGGGTCGGGAGGGGGCAGGATGGAGACCCAGTACTTC. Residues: CASSIETGSGGGRMETQYF.

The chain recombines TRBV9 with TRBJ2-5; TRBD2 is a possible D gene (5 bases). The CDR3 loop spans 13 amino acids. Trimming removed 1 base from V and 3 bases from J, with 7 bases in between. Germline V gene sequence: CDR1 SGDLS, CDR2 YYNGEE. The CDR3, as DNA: TGTGCCAGCAGCGTAAGCGGAGAAGAGACCCAGTACTTC. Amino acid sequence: CASSVSGEETQYF.

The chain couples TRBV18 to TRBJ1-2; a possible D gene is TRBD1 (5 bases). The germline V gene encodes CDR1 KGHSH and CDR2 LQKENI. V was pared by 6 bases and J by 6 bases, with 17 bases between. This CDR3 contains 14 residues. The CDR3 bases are TGTGCCAGCTCCGCCGAGACAGAGGCAGATGGCTACACCTTC. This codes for CASSAETEADGYTF.

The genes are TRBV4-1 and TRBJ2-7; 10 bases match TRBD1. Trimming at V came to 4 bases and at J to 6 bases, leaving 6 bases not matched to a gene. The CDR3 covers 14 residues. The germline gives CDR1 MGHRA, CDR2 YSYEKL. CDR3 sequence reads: CASSRSGQGFEQYF. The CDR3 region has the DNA TGCGCCAGCAGCCGTTCGGGACAGGGGTTCGAGCAGTACTTC.

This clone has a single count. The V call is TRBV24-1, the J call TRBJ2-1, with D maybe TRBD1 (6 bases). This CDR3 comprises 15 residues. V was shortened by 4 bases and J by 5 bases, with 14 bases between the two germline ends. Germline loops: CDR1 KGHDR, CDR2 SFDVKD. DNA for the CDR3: TGTGCCACCAGTGACATACAGGGCCGCAACAATGAGCAGTTCTTC. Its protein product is CATSDIQGRNNEQFF.

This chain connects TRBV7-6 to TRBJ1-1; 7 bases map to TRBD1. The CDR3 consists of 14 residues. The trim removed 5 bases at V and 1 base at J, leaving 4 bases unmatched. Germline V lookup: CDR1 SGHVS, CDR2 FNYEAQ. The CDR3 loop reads CASSNRGRNTEAFF. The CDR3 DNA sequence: TGTGCCAGCAGCAACAGGGGACGGAACACTGAAGCTTTCTTT. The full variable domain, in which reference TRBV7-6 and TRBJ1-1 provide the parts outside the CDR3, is GAGVSQSPRYKVTKRGQDVALRCDPISGHVSLYWYRQALGQGPEFLTYFNYEAQQDKSGLPNDRFSAERPEGSISTLTIQRTEQRDSAMYRCASSNRGRNTEAFFGQGTRLTVV.

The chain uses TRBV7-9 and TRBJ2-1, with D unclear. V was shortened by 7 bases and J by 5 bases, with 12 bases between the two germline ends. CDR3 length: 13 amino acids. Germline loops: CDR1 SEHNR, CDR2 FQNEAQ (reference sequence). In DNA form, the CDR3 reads TGTGCCAGCATGGGCAAGCTTCACAATGAGCAGTTCTTC. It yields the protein CASMGKLHNEQFF.

The CDR3 is CASNPEGLAGSTGELFF. The CDR3 region has the DNA TGTGCCAGCAACCCAGAGGGGCTAGCGGGAAGCACCGGGGAGCTGTTTTTT. The chain couples TRBV7-2 to TRBJ2-2; TRBD2 aligns across 9 bases. The V gene end was trimmed by 7 bases and the J gene end by 4 bases; junction bases not matched to a gene: 13. CDR3 length: 17 amino acids. In germline, CDR1 is SGHTA, CDR2 FQGNSA.

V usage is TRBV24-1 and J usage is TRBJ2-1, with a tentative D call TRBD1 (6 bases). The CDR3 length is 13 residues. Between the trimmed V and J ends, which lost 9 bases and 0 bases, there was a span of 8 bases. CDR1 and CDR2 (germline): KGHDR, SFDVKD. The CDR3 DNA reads TGTGCCACCGAGGACAGCTCCTACAATGAGCAGTTCTTC. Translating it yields CATEDSSYNEQFF.

The CDR3 bases are TGCAGCGTTGGGACAGAGCATGGCTACACCTTC. As protein: CSVGTEHGYTF. The genes are TRBV29-1 and TRBJ1-2, with D possibly being TRBD1 (6 bases). Trimming cost V 4 bases and J 6 bases, with 9 bases left between them. The CDR3 runs 11 residues. Germline V gene sequence: CDR1 SQVTM, CDR2 ANQGSEA. Filled out from reference TRBV29-1 and TRBJ1-2, the complete variable domain reads SAVISQKPSRDICQRGTSLTIQCQVDSQVTMMFWYRQQPGQSLTLIATANQGSEATYESGFVIDKFPISRPNLTFSTLTVSNMSPEDSSIYLCSVGTEHGYTFGSGTRLTVV.

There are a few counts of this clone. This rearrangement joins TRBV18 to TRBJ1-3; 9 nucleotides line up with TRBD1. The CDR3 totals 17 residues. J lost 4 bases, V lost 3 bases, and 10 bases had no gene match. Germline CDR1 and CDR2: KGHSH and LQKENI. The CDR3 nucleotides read TGTGCCAGCTCACCGGCGGGACAGGGATATTCCGGAAACACCATATATTTT. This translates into CASSPAGQGYSGNTIYF.

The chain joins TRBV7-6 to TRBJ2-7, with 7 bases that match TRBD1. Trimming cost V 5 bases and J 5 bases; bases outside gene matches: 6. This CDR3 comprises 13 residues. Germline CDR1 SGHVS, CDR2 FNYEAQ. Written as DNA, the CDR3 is TGTGCCAGCAGCCAAACCGGGACAGACGAGCAGTACTTC. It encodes CASSQTGTDEQYF.

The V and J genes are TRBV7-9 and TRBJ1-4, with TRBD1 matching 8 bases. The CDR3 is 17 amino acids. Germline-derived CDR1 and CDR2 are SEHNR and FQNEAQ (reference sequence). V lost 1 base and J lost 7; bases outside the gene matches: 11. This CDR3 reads CASSLDPRGQGSEKLFF. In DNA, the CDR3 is TGTGCCAGCAGCTTAGACCCCAGGGGGCAGGGTAGTGAAAAACTGTTTTTT.

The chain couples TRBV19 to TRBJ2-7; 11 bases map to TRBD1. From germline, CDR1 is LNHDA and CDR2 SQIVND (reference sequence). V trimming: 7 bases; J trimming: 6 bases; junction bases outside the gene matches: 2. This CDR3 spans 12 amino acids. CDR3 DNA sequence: TGTGCCAGTACCGGGACAGGGGGCGAGCAGTACTTC. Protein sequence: CASTGTGGEQYF.